The source of this T cell receptor beta chain is a study of T cell responses to AZD1222 COVID-19 vaccine. Concerning this clone: Antigen specificity is unknown.

Sequencing used immunoSEQ multiplex PCR; TCRdb keeps in-frame clones, though not all of them. In the table there are about 150,000 clones, about nine tenths of which are singletons. Trimming removed 6 bases from V and 7 bases from J; junction bases left unmatched: 5. There are 12 residues in the CDR3. Study-wide results and caveats: Of the AZD1222 recipients, only 5 to 7 were seropositive at baseline. Nearly half of unique spike-specific TCRs reportedly avoided B.1.351 and B.1.1.7 mutated regions. Repertoires were obtained only post-peak T cell response. The donors showed a predominance of white British ancestry and of females, with possible underestimation of clonal diversity.

This sequence was found in an adult in good health. This chain joins TRBV12-3 or TRBV12-4 and TRBJ1-2; 7 nucleotides line up with TRBD1. Sequencing was performed on peripheral blood, taken on day 0 of AZD1222 vaccination. For the CDR3, the DNA is TGTGCCAGCAGCTCTGACAGGGTTGGCTACACCTTC. Translation: CASSSDRVGYTF.